These T cell receptor beta chains were read from a single sample in a study of response to subunit inactivated influenza vaccine. TCRdb used MiXCR to reprocess the RT-PCR reads, holding one entry per CDR3 protein. Of 550,000 to 800,000 distinct CDR3 sequences in the sample, 15% to 19% were seen once. This specimen consisted of PBMCs from blood, obtained 11 to 12 days after vaccination. These receptor sequences come from a man aged 50 to 59 who received an inactivated influenza vaccine. The CDR3 runs from the conserved cysteine through the conserved F or W. A D gene is named only where the DNA matches it firmly. The size entry is marked missing in some rows and otherwise reads once, few, many or a size class.

v_gene	d_gene	j_gene	abundance	CDR3nt	CDR3aa
TRBV12-3/TRBV12-4	TRBD2	TRBJ2-3	-	TGTGCCAGCAGTTTCCGACTAGCGGGGGGCCTCCTGGCGGTATTT	CASSFRLAGGLLAVF
TRBV7-9	TRBD1	TRBJ2-7	-	TGTGCCAGCAGCTTGGGGACAGGGGTGATCCACGAGCAGTACTTC	CASSLGTGVIHEQYF
TRBV28	-	TRBJ2-2	-	TGTGCCAGCAGTTTGAGGCAGCGGATGAACACCGGGGAGCTGTTTTTT	CASSLRQRMNTGELFF
TRBV7-8	TRBD1	TRBJ1-6	-	TGTGCCAGCAGTTGTACCGGGACAGGGGGCTTTTCACCCCTCCACTTT	CASSCTGTGGFSPLHF
TRBV29-1	-	TRBJ1-1	few	TGCAGCGTTGAAGATGGAAGGGCTGAAGCTTTCTTT	CSVEDGRAEAFF
TRBV28	-	TRBJ2-7	many	TGTGCCAGCAGTCTCACCGGGACACTGGTTCCCCACGAGCAGTACTTC	CASSLTGTLVPHEQYF
TRBV4-3	-	TRBJ2-1	few	TGCGCCAGCAGCCATGGCAGGGATCTTGAGCAGTTCTTC	CASSHGRDLEQFF
TRBV12-3/TRBV12-4	-	TRBJ1-6	few	TGTGCCAGCAGTTTTTTGCCCCCAAATTCACCCCTCCACTTT	CASSFLPPNSPLHF
TRBV7-2	TRBD2	TRBJ2-7	few	TGTGCCAGCAGCTTAGTGTCGCTAGCGGGCTCCTACGAGCAGTACTTC	CASSLVSLAGSYEQYF
TRBV11-2	TRBD2	TRBJ2-2	few	TGTGCCAGCAGCTTACTCTCTAGCGGGAGCCCGAACACCGGGGAGCTGTTTTTT	CASSLLSSGSPNTGELFF
TRBV4-1	-	TRBJ1-4	-	TGCGCCAGCAGCCAAGATCGCTTTGGGGGAAAGGAAAAACTGTTTTTT	CASSQDRFGGKEKLFF
TRBV15	-	TRBJ1-4	-	TGTGCCACCACCCGGGACACGGTGTCCGAAAAACTGTTTTTT	CATTRDTVSEKLFF
TRBV5-1	-	TRBJ1-5	many	TGTGCCAGCAGTTTGGGGCAGGGACAGCCCCAGCATTTT	CASSLGQGQPQHF
TRBV11-2	-	TRBJ2-3	many	TGTGCCAGCAGCCAGAGAGACGGCTCTACAGATACGCAGTATTTT	CASSQRDGSTDTQYF
TRBV20-1	-	TRBJ1-1	-	TGCAGTGCTAGGACAGTCGGGAACACTGAAGCTTTCTTT	CSARTVGNTEAFF
TRBV29-1	-	TRBJ1-2	many	TGCAGCGTTGAAGATGGCAGCCGGGGGGACTATGGCTACACCTTC	CSVEDGSRGDYGYTF
TRBV9	TRBD1	TRBJ1-1	few	TGTGCCAGCAGCGTAGACGGGACAGGGAAGGGGAAAGCTTTCTTT	CASSVDGTGKGKAFF
TRBV7-2	-	TRBJ1-3	few	TGTGCCAGCAGCTTAGAGTTCAGGGCAGGAAACACCATATATTTT	CASSLEFRAGNTIYF
TRBV6-1	-	TRBJ2-1	many	TGTGCCAGTCAGGAGAGCGGGCCAACCTACAATGAGCAGTTCTTC	CASQESGPTYNEQFF
TRBV7-7	TRBD1	TRBJ2-5	-	TGTGCCAGCAGCTTGAGTCGAGGGGGCGCGGAAGAGACCCAGTACTTC	CASSLSRGGAEETQYF
TRBV5-6	TRBD1	TRBJ2-7	-	TGTGCCAGCAGCCAGGGACAGGGCAACGAGCAGTACTTC	CASSQGQGNEQYF
TRBV4-3	-	TRBJ2-1	-	TGCGCCAGCAGCCAAGACTTAGAAGGGAGAACCAACAATGAGCAGTTCTTC	CASSQDLEGRTNNEQFF
TRBV9	-	TRBJ2-3	once	TGTGCCAGCAGCAACCGGGACGGCAGCACAGATACGCAGTATTTT	CASSNRDGSTDTQYF
TRBV5-1	TRBD2	TRBJ2-1	few	TGCGCCAGCAGCTATGGGACTAGCGGGCGGGCCCAAGAGCAGTTCTTC	CASSYGTSGRAQEQFF
TRBV6-5	TRBD2	TRBJ2-1	few	TGTGCCAGCAGTTACTCGTTAGCGGGAAATGAGCAGTTCTTC	CASSYSLAGNEQFF
TRBV4-3	-	TRBJ2-1	few	TGCGCCAGCAGCCAAGTCACCGGGGCCTTTAACGACTACAATGAGCAGTTCTTC	CASSQVTGAFNDYNEQFF
TRBV4-3	-	TRBJ2-2	few	TGCGCCAGCAGCCAAGATTGGGGGGGGCGCACCGGGGAGCTGTTTTTT	CASSQDWGGRTGELFF
TRBV20-1	TRBD2	TRBJ2-5	few	TGCAGTGCCAGGGCGAGCGTAGCGGGAGCGGCTGAGACCCAGTACTTC	CSARASVAGAAETQYF
TRBV5-1	-	TRBJ2-1	few	TGCGCCAGCAGCTTTGTGGGGGACTCCTACAATGAGCAGTTCTTC	CASSFVGDSYNEQFF
TRBV6-2/TRBV6-3	-	TRBJ1-2	-	TGTGCCAGCAGTTACGAGGGATCCTATGGCTACACCTTC	CASSYEGSYGYTF
TRBV20-1	TRBD1	TRBJ2-3	few	TGCAGTGCTCTTGAAGACAGGGCGATTCAGTATTTT	CSALEDRAIQYF
TRBV20-1	-	TRBJ1-6	few	TGCAGTGCTACAGGACAGAAAAATTCACCCCTCCACTTT	CSATGQKNSPLHF
TRBV30	-	TRBJ1-2	many	TGTGCCTGGAGTGTTACAGGGAACTATGGCTACACCTTC	CAWSVTGNYGYTF
TRBV7-9	TRBD1	TRBJ2-7	few	TGTGCCAGCAGCTTAGTAGGACAGGGAAGCCGCGAGCAGTACTTC	CASSLVGQGSREQYF
TRBV5-1	-	TRBJ2-1	few	TGCGCCAGCAGCTTGGGGGGGAATCCCTACAATGAGCAGTTCTTC	CASSLGGNPYNEQFF
TRBV20-1	-	TRBJ2-7	-	TGCAGTGCTTACGCCGCTGACAGAATTGTCGAGCAGTACTTC	CSAYAADRIVEQYF
TRBV11-2	-	TRBJ2-7	-	TGTGCCAGCTCTAGGGGTTCCCGGAGCTCCTACGAGCAGTACTTC	CASSRGSRSSYEQYF
TRBV7-8	TRBD1	TRBJ1-1	-	TGTGCCAGCAGCTTGCCGGGACAGGGAATAGCTTTCTTT	CASSLPGQGIAFF
TRBV12-3/TRBV12-4	-	TRBJ2-3	many	TGTGCCAGCAGTGGGACCACAGATACGCAGTATTTT	CASSGTTDTQYF
TRBV7-7	-	TRBJ2-2	many	TGTGCCAGCAGCTTAGCGCCGTCTGGGGAGCTGTTTTTT	CASSLAPSGELFF